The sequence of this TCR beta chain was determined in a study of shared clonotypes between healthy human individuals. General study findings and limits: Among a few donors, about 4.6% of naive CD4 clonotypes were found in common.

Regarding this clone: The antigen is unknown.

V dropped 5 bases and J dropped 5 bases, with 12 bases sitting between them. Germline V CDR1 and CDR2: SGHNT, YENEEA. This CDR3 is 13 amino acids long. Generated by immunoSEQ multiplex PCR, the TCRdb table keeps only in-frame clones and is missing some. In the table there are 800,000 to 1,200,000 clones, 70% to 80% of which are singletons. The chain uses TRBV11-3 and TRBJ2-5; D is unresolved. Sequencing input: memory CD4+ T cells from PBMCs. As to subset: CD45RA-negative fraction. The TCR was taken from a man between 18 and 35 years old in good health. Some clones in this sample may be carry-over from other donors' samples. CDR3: CASSKSQKETQYF. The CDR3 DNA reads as TGTGCCAGCAGCAAGTCCCAGAAGGAGACCCAGTACTTC.